A single sample gave rise to the 28 T cell receptor beta chains below, sequenced in a study of Ad26.COV2.S vaccination and SARS-CoV-2 variants. Sequenced by immunoSEQ multiplex PCR; TCRdb stores in-frame clones only, minus some. Of about 480,000 clones in the sample, 87% were seen once. Treatment given: some 20 received Ad26.COV2.S at low or high dose, single or two shots; roughly 5 received placebo; per-sample allocation not given. The samples date from day 63 after the first vaccine or placebo injection. This material consisted of peripheral blood, taken in a trial of Ad26.COV2.S vaccine versus placebo. The receptors here all came from a person aged 18-60 years who received the Ad26.COV2.S COVID-19 vaccine or a placebo.

CDR3 protein: CASSYPQGYGYTF. CDR3 nucleotides: TGTGCCAGCAGTTACCCACAGGGCTATGGCTACACCTTC. The J gene is TRBJ1-2, the V gene TRBV6-5; TRBD1 is a possible D gene (6 bases). Germline CDR1 is MNHEY and CDR2 is SVGAGI. V was pared by 2 bases and J by 4 bases, with 8 bases between. CDR3 length equals 13 residues.

The chain joins TRBV7-8 to TRBJ2-3, with 15 bases aligning to TRBD2. The germline V gene has CDR1 SGHVS and CDR2 FQNEAQ. Germline trimming cut 5 bases from V and 1 base from J; bases unmatched to any gene: 7. This CDR3 has 18 residues. As DNA, the CDR3 is TGTGCCAGCAGCCAAGGACTAGCGGGAGGGCCTCGCACAGATACGCAGTATTTT. This sequence encodes CASSQGLAGGPRTDTQYF. Full variable domain (remainder filled in from reference TRBV7-8 and TRBJ2-3): GAGVSQSPRYKVAKRGQDVALRCDPISGHVSLFWYQQALGQGPEFLTYFQNEAQLDKSGLPSDRFFAERPEGSVSTLKIQRTQQEDSAVYLCASSQGLAGGPRTDTQYFGPGTRLTVL.

V usage is TRBV28 and J usage is TRBJ2-7; D not resolved. Looked up from germline, CDR1 is MDHEN and CDR2 is SYDVKM. The CDR3 covers 14 residues. V was pared by 4 bases and J by 1 base, with 11 bases between. Here the CDR3 DNA reads TGTGCCAGCAGTTCCCGGGCCCTATCCTACGAGCAGTACTTC. It specifies CASSSRALSYEQYF.

This chain links TRBV19 with TRBJ2-2; 12 bases are a match to TRBD2. V was pared by 6 bases and J by 6 bases, with 5 bases of the junction left unmatched. The length of the CDR3 is 15 residues. Germline V lookup: CDR1 LNHDA, CDR2 SQIVND (reference sequence). The CDR3 region has the DNA TGTGCCAGTAGACAACTAGCGGGAGGAGCCGGGGAGCTGTTTTTT. Its protein product is CASRQLAGGAGELFF. The full variable domain, in which reference TRBV19 and TRBJ2-2 provide the parts outside the CDR3, is DGGITQSPKYLFRKEGQNVTLSCEQNLNHDAMYWYRQDPGQGLRLIYYSQIVNDFQKGDIAEGYSVSREKKESFPLTVTSAQKNPTAFYLCASRQLAGGAGELFFGEGSRLTVL.

This clone appeared a few times. The chain recombines TRBV19 with TRBJ2-7, with 9 bases fitting TRBD2. CDR3 size: 16 residues. Trimming took 1 base from V and 0 from J; bases not matched to a gene: 4. Germline CDR1 is LNHDA and CDR2 is SQIVND (reference sequence). Written as DNA, the CDR3 is TGTGCCAGTAGTATAGCGCGGGGACTAGCCTCCTACGAGCAGTACTTC. Translated, it gives CASSIARGLASYEQYF.

The chain employs TRBV7-2 and TRBJ2-7, with 7 nucleotides matching TRBD2. Germline V lookup: CDR1 SGHTA, CDR2 FQGNSA. J lost 4 bases, V lost 1 base, and 13 bases had no gene match. CDR3 size: 17 residues. The CDR3 region is CASSLGFGGGLRYEQYF. DNA for the CDR3: TGTGCCAGCAGCTTAGGGTTCGGGGGAGGGCTCCGATACGAGCAGTACTTC. Full variable domain (outside the CDR3, taken from reference TRBV7-2 and TRBJ2-7): GAGVSQSPSNKVTEKGKDVELRCDPISGHTALYWYRQSLGQGLEFLIYFQGNSAPDKSGLPSDRFSAERTGGSVSTLTIQRTQQEDSAVYLCASSLGFGGGLRYEQYFGPGTRLTVT.

The DNA for the CDR3 is TGCGCCAGCAGCCCAGCCACCGGGAACTACAATGAGCAGTTCTTC. This sequence encodes CASSPATGNYNEQFF. This sequence joins TRBV5-1 and TRBJ2-1, with D perhaps TRBD2 (5 bases). The CDR3 contains 15 residues. CDR1 and CDR2 from the germline V gene are SGHRS and YFSETQ. V was trimmed by 4 bases and J by 3 bases, leaving 14 bases between them.

The chain combines TRBV29-1 with TRBJ1-2; D ambiguous. CDR1 is SQVTM, CDR2 ANQGSEA, per germline. The CDR3 contains 13 residues. Trimming removed 0 bases from V and 8 bases from J, with 13 bases in between. The CDR3 protein is CSVEDRAALGYTF. CDR3 sequence (DNA): TGCAGCGTTGAAGATCGAGCAGCCCTCGGCTACACCTTC.

This chain joins TRBV2 and TRBJ2-5; the match to TRBD1 covers 7 bases. V dropped 5 bases and J dropped 7; count of bases not matched to a gene: 7. The CDR3 loop spans 13 amino acids. Germline loops: CDR1 SNHLY, CDR2 FYNNEI. The CDR3 here is CASSLDRVGTQYF. Here the CDR3 DNA reads TGTGCCAGCAGTTTAGACAGGGTAGGGACCCAGTACTTC.

The J gene is TRBJ1-1, the V gene TRBV27; 10 positions match TRBD1. The CDR3 consists of 16 residues. Germline V gene sequence: CDR1 MNHEY, CDR2 SMNVEV (reference sequence). After removal of 5 bases from V and 0 bases from J, the junction contained 6 bases not matched to a gene. CDR3 residues: CASSDRGLFVNTEAFF. CDR3 bases: TGTGCCAGCAGTGACAGGGGGCTATTTGTGAACACTGAAGCTTTCTTT.

The genes are TRBV7-2 and TRBJ2-1; possible D gene TRBD1, 5 bases. This CDR3 is built from 13 residues. Per the germline V gene, CDR1 is SGHTA and CDR2 is FQGNSA. V was pared by 3 bases and J by 8 bases, with 11 bases between. In DNA form, the CDR3 reads TGTGCCAGCAGCTTTGGACATTCTGATGAGCAGTTCTTC. Amino acids: CASSFGHSDEQFF.

The chain couples TRBV6-6 to TRBJ2-7, with 9 bases lining up with TRBD1. The V gene's germline CDR1 is MNHNY and CDR2 SVGAGI (reference sequence). CDR3 length: 11 amino acids. The V gene end was trimmed by 8 bases and the J gene end by 7 bases; junction bases not matched to a gene: 3. The CDR3 here is CASGTGREQYF. CDR3 DNA: TGTGCCAGCGGGACAGGGCGGGAGCAGTACTTC.

This clone was found once. The chain couples TRBV19 to TRBJ1-5; 7 bases map to TRBD1. CDR3 size: 13 residues. Germline CDR1 reads LNHDA; CDR2 reads SQIVND (reference sequence). The V gene end was trimmed by 6 bases and the J gene end by 4 bases; junction bases not matched to a gene: 3. The CDR3: CASRAGQNQPQHF. The CDR3 nucleotides read TGTGCCAGTAGGGCGGGACAGAATCAGCCCCAGCATTTT.

The gene calls are TRBV19 and TRBJ2-3; D is perhaps TRBD2 (5 bases). With 8 bases removed from V and 4 bases from J, the gap between germline ends came to 19 bases. The CDR3 loop spans 15 amino acids. Germline V gene lookup returns CDR1 LNHDA and CDR2 SQIVND (reference sequence). For the CDR3, the DNA is TGTGCCAGTGGACCCCTGGCCGGGAAGGCAGATACGCAGTATTTT. This codes for CASGPLAGKADTQYF.

J is TRBJ2-5 and V is TRBV10-3; no clear D gene. V dropped 0 bases and J dropped 9 bases, with 20 bases sitting between them. Germline V CDR1 and CDR2: ENHRY, SYGVKD. The CDR3 contains 16 residues. The CDR3 DNA reads as TGTGCCATCAGTGAGTCGGGTTCGCCGGGCCCGGGCGCCCAGTACTTC. This translates into CAISESGSPGPGAQYF.

The J gene is TRBJ1-5, the V gene TRBV6-5; 7 bases agree with TRBD1. V was pared by 5 bases and J by 2 bases, with 6 bases of the junction left unmatched. Per the germline V gene, CDR1 is MNHEY and CDR2 is SVGAGI. This CDR3 is 15 amino acids long. The CDR3 region is CASSRQGSRNQPQHF. CDR3 nucleotide sequence: TGTGCCAGCAGTAGACAGGGAAGCCGCAATCAGCCCCAGCATTTT.

The chain links TRBV5-1 to TRBJ1-1, with no clear D. The CDR3 length is 14 residues. In germline, CDR1 is SGHRS, CDR2 YFSETQ. Between the trimmed V and J ends, which lost 0 bases and 0 bases, there was a span of 6 bases. The CDR3 sequence is CASSLESVNTEAFF. In nucleotides, the CDR3 is TGCGCCAGCAGCTTGGAGTCGGTGAACACTGAAGCTTTCTTT.

In this sample, this clone turned up once. This chain joins TRBV12-3 or TRBV12-4 and TRBJ1-2; D gene uncertain. The CDR3 has 13 residues. With 3 bases removed from V and 1 base from J, the gap between germline ends came to 6 bases. This chain's CDR3 is CASSFRDNYGYTF. DNA of the CDR3: TGTGCCAGCAGTTTTAGGGATAACTATGGCTACACCTTC.

The chain is built from TRBV28 and TRBJ2-1; 9 nucleotides match TRBD2. The CDR3 length is 16 residues. Per germline, CDR1 MDHEN and CDR2 SYDVKM. The V and J ends lost 2 bases and 7 bases, in that order; junction bases with no gene match: 9. The CDR3 is CASSLAGGRSRNEQFF. CDR3 DNA sequence: TGTGCCAGCAGTTTAGCGGGAGGGAGATCTAGGAATGAGCAGTTCTTC.

The V and J genes are TRBV5-4 and TRBJ2-1; D gene unclear. This CDR3 contains 13 residues. The germline V and J ends were trimmed by 3 bases and 7 bases, with 11 bases remaining between them. Germline CDR1 SGHNT, CDR2 YYREEE (reference sequence). This CDR3 is CASSSYSRNEQFF. In DNA form, the CDR3 reads TGTGCCAGCAGCTCCTACTCCCGGAATGAGCAGTTCTTC. The full variable domain, rest sourced from reference TRBV5-4 and TRBJ2-1, is ETGVTQSPTHLIKTRGQQVTLRCSSQSGHNTVSWYQQALGQGPQFIFQYYREEENGRGNFPPRFSGLQFPNYSSELNVNALELDDSALYLCASSSYSRNEQFFGPGTRLTVL.

This chain uses TRBV10-2 with TRBJ2-3, with a possible D match to TRBD1 (6 bases). Trimming left V 3 bases short and J 5 bases short, with 12 bases between. The germline CDR1 and CDR2 sequences are WSHSY and SAAADI. CDR3 size: 14 residues. The CDR3 protein is CASSDQGLVDTQYF. The CDR3 nucleotides read TGCGCCAGCAGTGACCAGGGGCTCGTAGATACGCAGTATTTT.

This sequence joins TRBV5-6 and TRBJ1-1; D uncertain. This CDR3 has 15 residues. Germline CDR1 and CDR2: SGHDT and YYEEEE. Trimming pared 1 base from V and 0 bases from J, leaving 10 bases between. The CDR3 sequence: CASSLRRGLNTEAFF. Written as DNA, the CDR3 is TGTGCCAGCAGCTTGCGGAGAGGACTGAACACTGAAGCTTTCTTT. The full variable domain, with the rest looked up from reference TRBV5-6 and TRBJ1-1, is DAGVTQSPTHLIKTRGQQVTLRCSPKSGHDTVSWYQQALGQGPQFIFQYYEEEERQRGNFPDRFSGHQFPNYSSELNVNALLLGDSALYLCASSLRRGLNTEAFFGQGTRLTVV.

This chain links TRBV6-5 with TRBJ1-1, with 11 bases matching TRBD1. The length of the CDR3 is 15 residues. V shed 6 bases and J 5 bases; nucleotides not matched to a gene: 8. Germline lookup yields CDR1 MNHEY and CDR2 SVGAGI. The chain's CDR3 is CASRRTGGLRTEAFF. CDR3 nucleotide sequence: TGTGCCAGCAGAAGGACAGGGGGCTTACGTACTGAAGCTTTCTTT.

The chain is built from TRBV24-1 and TRBJ2-3; perhaps TRBD1 as D (5 bases). V lost 3 bases and J 4 bases, leaving 16 bases between the germline ends. The CDR3 sequence is 16 residues long. Germline CDR1 and CDR2: KGHDR and SFDVKD. The CDR3 DNA sequence: TGTGCCACCAGTGATCCCGTACAGTTAGGGGCAGATACGCAGTATTTT. Its translation: CATSDPVQLGADTQYF.

V usage is TRBV19 and J usage is TRBJ1-5, with 9 nucleotides matching TRBD1. V was clipped by 7 bases and J by 2 bases; unmatched bases: 15. The CDR3 length is 18 residues. CDR1 is LNHDA, CDR2 SQIVND, per germline (reference sequence). For the CDR3, the DNA is TGTGCCAGTACCCCAAACCCGCCGGACAGGGGAGGCAATCAGCCCCAGCATTTT. Protein sequence: CASTPNPPDRGGNQPQHF.

The chain employs TRBV4-3 and TRBJ2-3, with unresolved D. Germline CDR1 is LGHNA and CDR2 is YSLEER. With 2 bases removed from V and 2 bases from J, the gap between germline ends came to 11 bases. The length of the CDR3 is 15 residues. CDR3 coding DNA: TGCGCCAGCAGCCAATCTGGGTTGAACACAGATACGCAGTATTTT. Translated: CASSQSGLNTDTQYF.

This chain connects TRBV4-2 to TRBJ1-2; 8 nucleotides line up with TRBD1. Per the germline V gene, CDR1 is LGHNA and CDR2 is YNFKEQ. With V trimmed by 1 base and J by 4 bases, 2 bases remained unmatched. The CDR3 contains 14 residues. The DNA of the CDR3 is TGTGCCAGCAGCCAAGCGGACAGGGCCTATGGCTACACCTTC. This sequence encodes CASSQADRAYGYTF.

This clone was detected only once. Distinct nucleotide sequences in the sample also encode this CDR3. V usage is TRBV6-2 or TRBV6-3 and J usage is TRBJ1-1; D is undetermined. V lost 0 bases to trimming and J lost 1 base, with 6 bases between them. This CDR3 contains 14 residues. In germline, CDR1 is MNHEY, CDR2 SVGEGT. This CDR3 is CASSYSGRNTEAFF. CDR3 nucleotides: TGTGCCAGCAGTTACTCAGGGAGGAACACTGAAGCTTTCTTT.